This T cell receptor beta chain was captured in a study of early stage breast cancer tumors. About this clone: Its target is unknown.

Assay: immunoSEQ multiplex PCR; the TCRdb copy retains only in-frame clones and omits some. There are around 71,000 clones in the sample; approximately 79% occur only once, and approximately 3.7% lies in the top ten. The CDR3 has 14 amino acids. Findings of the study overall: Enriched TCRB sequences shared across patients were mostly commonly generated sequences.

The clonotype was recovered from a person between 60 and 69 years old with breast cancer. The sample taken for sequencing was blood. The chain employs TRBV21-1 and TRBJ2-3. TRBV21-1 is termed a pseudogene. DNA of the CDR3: TGTGCCAAGACGGAACCCCTTAGCACAGATACGCAGTATTTT. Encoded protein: CAKTEPLSTDTQYF.